Listed here are 19 T cell receptor beta chains from one sample, sequenced in a study of blood T cell repertoires in COVID-19. Measured with immunoSEQ multiplex PCR; TCRdb has only the in-frame clones, and not every one. The table includes roughly 150,000 clones, approximately 90% detected once. Sequences were obtained from peripheral blood. Receptors were obtained from a woman aged 40 to 55 with acute or convalescent COVID-19.

This clone turned up a few times. V usage is TRBV24-1 and J usage is TRBJ2-1; 10 positions agree with TRBD1. The CDR3 length is 15 residues. Germline V gene data show CDR1 as KGHDR and CDR2 as SFDVKD. Trimming took 10 bases from V and 0 from J; bases not matched to a gene: 5. CDR3 coding DNA: TGTGCCACGGGACGGACAGGGGGCTCCTACAATGAGCAGTTCTTC. This sequence encodes CATGRTGGSYNEQFF.

This chain connects TRBV12-3 or TRBV12-4 to TRBJ1-2; no reliable D call. V lost 4 bases and J lost 4, with 7 bases in between. This CDR3 has 12 amino acids. The CDR3 nucleotides read TGTGCCAGCAGTTACAAGTTCTATGGCTACACCTTC. Translation: CASSYKFYGYTF.

This clone was counted once. The V and J genes are TRBV5-1 and TRBJ2-1, with 11 bases identical to TRBD2. This CDR3 spans 17 amino acids. Unmatched junction bases numbered 4, after V lost 0 bases and J lost 2 bases. Per germline, CDR1 SGHRS and CDR2 YFSETQ. This CDR3 reads CASSLGMTSGAYNEQFF. The CDR3 nucleotides read TGCGCCAGCAGCTTGGGGATGACTAGCGGGGCCTACAATGAGCAGTTCTTC.

This chain joins TRBV5-6 and TRBJ2-7, with D uncertain. Trimming removed 2 bases at V and 0 bases at J, with 9 bases between. This CDR3 has 14 amino acids. Per the germline V gene, CDR1 is SGHDT and CDR2 is YYEEEE. In DNA form, the CDR3 reads TGTGCCAGCAGCTTCCTAAGCCGCTCCTACGAGCAGTACTTC. Translation: CASSFLSRSYEQYF.

The chain couples TRBV6-5 to TRBJ2-3; TRBD1 might be the D (5 bases). Germline-derived CDR1 and CDR2 are MNHEY and SVGAGI. The ends were cut back, 6 bases at V and 8 bases at J, with 12 bases in the middle. This CDR3 has 12 amino acids. CDR3 residues: CASSQPQGTQYF. CDR3 DNA: TGTGCCAGCAGCCAGCCCCAGGGTACGCAGTATTTT.

The chain joins TRBV6-5 to TRBJ2-3; 8 nucleotides align to TRBD1. Germline CDR1 is MNHEY and CDR2 is SVGAGI. The CDR3 loop spans 15 amino acids. V lost 7 bases and J lost 0; bases outside the gene matches: 6. CDR3 in amino acids: CASTGQGPSTDTQYF. CDR3 nucleotide sequence: TGTGCCAGCACCGGACAGGGCCCCAGCACAGATACGCAGTATTTT.

The chain joins TRBV18 to TRBJ2-5; 7 nucleotides match TRBD1. This CDR3 has 14 amino acids. The trim removed 8 bases at V and 1 base at J, leaving 7 bases unmatched. CDR1 is KGHSH, CDR2 LQKENI, per germline. The CDR3 spells CASRVQGPQETQYF. DNA of the CDR3: TGTGCCAGCCGAGTACAGGGGCCCCAAGAGACCCAGTACTTC.

The chain has TRBV27 and TRBJ2-3, with 16 bases identical to TRBD2. Per the germline V gene, CDR1 is MNHEY and CDR2 is SMNVEV (reference sequence). This CDR3 spans 19 amino acids. V shed 5 bases, J shed 3 bases, and the junction held 11 bases outside the gene matches. CDR3: CASSLGGLAGGPLTDTQYF. In DNA form, the CDR3 reads TGTGCCAGCAGTCTTGGGGGACTAGCGGGGGGGCCTTTAACAGATACGCAGTATTTT.

The chain carries TRBV5-6 and TRBJ1-3; D gene uncertain. The length of the CDR3 is 16 residues. Germline V gene lookup returns CDR1 SGHDT and CDR2 YYEEEE. The ends were cut back, 0 bases at V and 0 bases at J, with 10 bases in the middle. The CDR3 reads CASSLVGGDSGNTIYF. The CDR3 region has the DNA TGTGCCAGCAGCTTGGTAGGCGGGGACTCTGGAAACACCATATATTTT.

In this sample, this clone turned up a few times. The chain couples TRBV7-6 to TRBJ2-7; TRBD1 aligns across 10 bases. J was trimmed by 6 bases and V by 1 base; bases with no gene match: 3. This CDR3 region has 14 residues. Germline V gene data show CDR1 as SGHVS and CDR2 as FNYEAQ. The CDR3 DNA follows: TGTGCCAGCAGCTTAGATGACAGGGGGCGCGAGCAGTACTTC. Translated, it gives CASSLDDRGREQYF.

The rearrangement links TRBV12-5 to TRBJ2-6; tentative D call: TRBD1 (5 bases). V was shortened by 0 bases and J by 2 bases, with 14 bases between the two germline ends. Germline values: CDR1 LGHNT, CDR2 FRNRAP. CDR3 size: 18 residues. Here the CDR3 reads CASGLVSWTSTGANVLTF. CDR3 nucleotides: TGTGCTAGTGGTTTGGTATCGTGGACAAGCACTGGGGCCAACGTCCTGACTTTC.

The rearrangement joins TRBV3-1 (or the pseudogene TRBV3-2) to TRBJ2-3, with TRBD2 matching 8 bases. CDR1 and CDR2 from the germline V gene are LGHDT and YNNKEL (reference sequence). The V gene end was trimmed by 4 bases and the J gene end by 14 bases; junction bases not matched to a gene: 11. The CDR3 consists of 13 residues. CDR3 coding DNA: TGTGCCAGCAGCCCCCGAGGACTAGCTCCATCGTATTTT. Translated, it gives CASSPRGLAPSYF.

This chain joins TRBV6-4 and TRBJ1-1; 10 bases are a match to TRBD1. Germline-derived CDR1 and CDR2 are MRHNA and SNTAGT. This CDR3 is 14 amino acids long. The V segment lost 6 bases and the J segment 7 bases; nucleotides outside the gene matches: 8. The CDR3 sequence: CASSEDRGPGEAFF. Here the CDR3 DNA reads TGTGCCAGCAGCGAAGACAGGGGGCCAGGTGAAGCTTTCTTT.

The chain is built from TRBV19 and TRBJ1-5, with D possibly being TRBD1 (6 bases). The CDR3 spans 17 residues. Trimming removed 1 base from V and 0 bases from J, with 13 bases in between. CDR1 and CDR2 from the germline V gene are LNHDA and SQIVND (reference sequence). The CDR3 reads CASSIGSGQPSNQPQHF. The CDR3 nucleotides read TGTGCCAGTAGTATAGGATCCGGACAGCCTAGCAATCAGCCCCAGCATTTT.

The chain is built from TRBV7-8 and TRBJ1-1, with D uncertain. V gave up 1 base and J gave up 9 bases, with 21 bases separating them. The CDR3 extends over 16 amino acids. Germline-derived CDR1 and CDR2 are SGHVS and FQNEAQ. CDR3 in amino acids: CASSLEPEAGGEKAFF. In nucleotides, the CDR3 is TGTGCCAGCAGCTTAGAGCCAGAAGCGGGCGGAGAGAAAGCTTTCTTT.

The chain joins TRBV6-2 or TRBV6-3 to TRBJ2-5, with TRBD2 as a possible D gene (5 bases). CDR1 and CDR2 from the germline V gene are MNHEY and SVGEGT. Trimming pared 5 bases from V and 2 bases from J, leaving 9 bases between. The CDR3 is 13 amino acids. The CDR3 sequence: CASSHSEQETQYF. In DNA, the CDR3 is TGTGCCAGCAGTCATAGCGAGCAAGAGACCCAGTACTTC.

This clone was observed a few times. The gene calls are TRBV19 and TRBJ2-3; 8 bases map to TRBD2. CDR1 and CDR2 from the germline V gene are LNHDA and SQIVND (reference sequence). The CDR3 runs 18 residues. V shed 1 base and J 2 bases; nucleotides not matched to a gene: 11. CDR3 nucleotide sequence: TGTGCCAGTAGTATAGTTGGATCGCGGGGGGCATACACAGATACGCAGTATTTT. Translating it yields CASSIVGSRGAYTDTQYF.

The gene calls are TRBV19 and TRBJ1-2; D uncertain. Trimming left V 3 bases short and J 8 bases short, with 13 bases between. The germline V gene has CDR1 LNHDA and CDR2 SQIVND (reference sequence). This CDR3 region has 13 residues. As DNA, the CDR3 is TGTGCCAGTAGTATCGGGTCGGATATGGGCTACACCTTC. It is translated as CASSIGSDMGYTF.

J is TRBJ2-1 and V is TRBV2, with 7 nucleotides matching TRBD1. Germline CDR1 SNHLY, CDR2 FYNNEI. The CDR3 runs 13 residues. The junction had 5 bases not matched to a gene; V was cut back by 6 bases and J by 6 bases. CDR3 loop: CASRYRGGNEQFF. CDR3 sequence (DNA): TGTGCCAGCAGATACAGGGGTGGCAATGAGCAGTTCTTC.